Below are 20 T cell receptor beta chains sequenced from a single sample in a study of early T cells in non-severe SARS-CoV-2 infection. TCRdb independently ran MiXCR on the 5' RACE reads; one entry per CDR3 protein. The table records 55,000 to 70,000 distinct CDR3 sequences, roughly an eighth of them present only once. Sequencing used whole blood. All receptors come from an adult who was a healthcare worker with PCR-confirmed SARS-CoV-2 infection or an uninfected control (not recorded which).

The chain has TRBV29-1 and TRBJ2-7; possibly TRBD1 for D (6 bases). Per germline, CDR1 SQVTM and CDR2 ANQGSEA. The CDR3 loop spans 10 amino acids. The V and J ends lost 5 bases and 6 bases respectively, with 8 bases between them. The CDR3 DNA is TGCAGCGTTCGGGACACCGAGCAGTACTTC. Amino acids: CSVRDTEQYF.

This clonotype was seen at least ten times. CDR3 in DNA: TGTGCCAGCAGCCAAGAGTCCCGGGGGCGCCCGGGAGAGCAGTACTTC. Protein sequence: CASSQESRGRPGEQYF. J is TRBJ2-7 and V is TRBV3-1; either TRBD1 or TRBD2 may fit D (6 bases each). The germline CDR1 and CDR2 sequences are LGHDT and YNNKEL (reference sequence). The V end was cut by 0 bases, the J end by 7 bases, with 19 bases between. This CDR3 spans 16 amino acids.

The DNA for the CDR3 is TGTGCCAGCAGTCCCACAGGGGTAGGAACCGGGGAGCTGTTTTTT. Its translation is CASSPTGVGTGELFF. This chain joins TRBV28 and TRBJ2-2; TRBD1 aligns across 7 bases. This CDR3 spans 15 amino acids. Trimming took 5 bases from V and 5 from J; bases not matched to a gene: 8. Germline V gene sequence: CDR1 MDHEN, CDR2 SYDVKM.

The table lists this clonotype with many counts. The V and J genes are TRBV7-9 and TRBJ1-3, with TRBD1 matching 7 bases. V gave up 7 bases and J gave up 0 bases; unmatched junction bases: 18. The CDR3 is 19 residues long. Germline CDR1 reads SEHNR; CDR2 reads FQNEAQ (reference sequence). CDR3 nucleotide sequence: TGTGCCAGCAATATCGGACAGGACCAACCTTTCTACTCTGGAAACACCATATATTTT. It specifies CASNIGQDQPFYSGNTIYF.

This clonotype is a singleton in its sample. A much larger clone lies one base from this, so it may be a read error. J is TRBJ1-1 and V is TRBV29-1; 9 nucleotides line up with TRBD1. V dropped 7 bases and J dropped 10; count of bases not matched to a gene: 10. Germline assignment: CDR1 SQVTM and CDR2 ANQGSEA. The CDR3 contains 12 residues. CDR3 protein: CSAHAGTGRAFF. The CDR3 coding sequence is TGCAGCGCCCATGCAGGGACAGGGAGAGCTTTCTTT.

This clonotype was seen only a few times. The chain combines TRBV19 with TRBJ1-5, with D uncertain. Looked up from germline, CDR1 is LNHDA and CDR2 is SQIVND (reference sequence). Trimming stripped 1 base from V and 2 bases from J, with 6 bases between. The length of the CDR3 is 14 residues. The CDR3 region has the DNA TGTGCCAGTAGTATAGTCCACGGCAATCAGCCCCAGCATTTT. Protein sequence: CASSIVHGNQPQHF.

This clonotype was detected ten times or more. The gene calls are TRBV29-1 and TRBJ1-2; D gene ambiguous. In germline, CDR1 is SQVTM, CDR2 ANQGSEA. This CDR3 contains 12 residues. V was cut by 6 bases and J by 2 bases, with 10 bases left in between. CDR3 in DNA: TGCAGCGTCGGACTCGAGAACTATGGCTACACCTTC. Residues: CSVGLENYGYTF.

This clonotype turned up a few times. DNA of the CDR3: TGCAGCGTTGGGCCAACCGGGGTGTCCTACGAGCAGTACTTC. It is translated as CSVGPTGVSYEQYF. The rearrangement links TRBV29-1 to TRBJ2-7; D perhaps matches TRBD2 (5 bases). The CDR3 runs 14 residues. Per germline, CDR1 SQVTM and CDR2 ANQGSEA. V shed 4 bases and J shed 1 base, with 14 bases lying between them.

There are many counts of this clonotype. CDR3 loop: CASSQTPENYGYTF. The DNA of the CDR3 is TGTGCCAGCAGCCAGACGCCGGAGAACTATGGCTACACCTTC. The chain has TRBV12-3 or TRBV12-4 and TRBJ1-2; no clear D. V lost 6 bases, J lost 2 bases, and 13 bases lay in between. The CDR3 sequence is 14 residues long.

This clonotype was picked up a small number of times. This sequence joins TRBV7-6 and TRBJ2-2; possibly TRBD1 or TRBD2 for D (7 bases each). Germline CDR1 and CDR2: SGHVS and FNYEAQ. This CDR3 region has 17 residues. Trimming shortened V by 5 bases and J by 1 base, and 17 bases separated the two germline ends. The CDR3 region is CASSPRGRGLNTGELFF. CDR3 bases: TGTGCCAGCAGCCCAAGGGGGCGGGGGCTGAACACCGGGGAGCTGTTTTTT.

This clonotype has a count of ten or more. The chain is built from TRBV20-1 and TRBJ2-3; no firm D call. Trimming took 1 base from V and 1 from J, leaving 3 bases between them. CDR3 length equals 12 residues. The germline CDR1 and CDR2 sequences are DFQATT and SNEGSKA (reference sequence). The CDR3 DNA follows: TGCAGTGCTAGAGGAGGCACAGATACGCAGTATTTT. Encoded protein: CSARGGTDTQYF.

This chain uses TRBV28 with TRBJ2-2; the D is unclear. This CDR3 comprises 15 residues. The V end was cut by 2 bases, the J end by 0 bases, with 7 bases between. Germline assignment: CDR1 MDHEN and CDR2 SYDVKM. The CDR3: CASSLRLTNTGELFF. The CDR3 DNA sequence: TGTGCCAGCAGTTTAAGACTGACGAACACCGGGGAGCTGTTTTTT.

This clonotype has more than one count but fewer than ten. The rearrangement links TRBV11-2 to TRBJ2-1; 9 bases are a match to TRBD2. Germline loops: CDR1 SGHAT, CDR2 FQNNGV. J lost 4 bases, V lost 6 bases, and 10 bases had no gene match. The CDR3 runs to 16 residues. CDR3 loop: CASREISGGRYNEQFF. As DNA, the CDR3 is TGTGCCAGCAGGGAAATCAGCGGGGGGCGTTACAATGAGCAGTTCTTC.

This clonotype was seen at least ten times. The chain carries TRBV5-1 and TRBJ2-7; no reliable D call. Trimming shortened V by 1 base and J by 3 bases, and 14 bases separated the two germline ends. Germline CDR1 and CDR2: SGHRS and YFSETQ. The CDR3 contains 15 residues. The CDR3 DNA reads as TGCGCCAGCAGCTTGTCTCTCAATCAAAACTACGAGCAGTACTTC. Translation gives CASSLSLNQNYEQYF.

This chain joins TRBV20-1 and TRBJ2-7; 8 bases map to TRBD1. The CDR3 loop spans 13 amino acids. Trimming took 4 bases from V and 2 from J; bases not matched to a gene: 4. Germline loops: CDR1 DFQATT, CDR2 SNEGSKA (reference sequence). CDR3 sequence: CSATQGGPYEQYF. The DNA for the CDR3 is TGCAGTGCTACACAGGGGGGTCCCTACGAGCAGTACTTC.

This clonotype was counted ten times or more. The rearrangement uses TRBV29-1 and TRBJ2-7; unclear D gene. In germline, CDR1 is SQVTM, CDR2 ANQGSEA. The CDR3 length is 11 residues. V was clipped by 4 bases and J by 5 bases, with 9 bases between them. Here the CDR3 reads CSVVGENEQYF. DNA of the CDR3: TGCAGCGTTGTAGGAGAAAACGAGCAGTACTTC.

There are many counts of this clonotype. The rearrangement uses TRBV5-1 and TRBJ2-3; 9 nucleotides align to TRBD2. Germline V gives CDR1 SGHRS, CDR2 YFSETQ. V was pared by 0 bases and J by 2 bases, with 4 bases of the junction left unmatched. The CDR3 contains 16 residues. In nucleotides, the CDR3 is TGCGCCAGCAGCTTGGGGGGACTAGCTCCCACAGATACGCAGTATTTT. This translates into CASSLGGLAPTDTQYF.

This clonotype was seen only a few times. The chain has TRBV6-6 and TRBJ1-6; D is uncertain. The CDR3 is 12 amino acids. Germline V CDR1 and CDR2: MNHNY, SVGAGI (reference sequence). With 6 bases removed from V and 10 bases from J, the gap between germline ends came to 10 bases. Here the CDR3 DNA reads TGTGCCAGCAGGTCCACGGAGTCACCCCTCCACTTT. Protein: CASRSTESPLHF.

This clonotype has a handful of counts. The chain couples TRBV7-2 to TRBJ1-1; the match to TRBD1 covers 7 bases. Unmatched junction bases numbered 4, after V lost 5 bases and J lost 1 base. CDR3 length: 14 residues. Germline V lookup: CDR1 SGHTA, CDR2 FQGNSA. This CDR3 is CASSRQGPNTEAFF. The CDR3 coding sequence is TGTGCCAGCAGCCGACAGGGACCGAACACTGAAGCTTTCTTT.

The chain joins TRBV28 to TRBJ2-7; possibly TRBD1 or TRBD2 for D (5 bases each). Germline assignment: CDR1 MDHEN and CDR2 SYDVKM. V lost 6 bases, J lost 5 bases, and 17 bases lay in between. The CDR3 runs to 14 residues. The CDR3 bases are TGTGCCAGCAGCCAGAGGGGAGAAGTGAACGAGCAGTACTTC. This encodes CASSQRGEVNEQYF.